The next 7 T cell receptor beta chains were all read from a single sample in a study of shared clonotypes between healthy human individuals. Assay used: immunoSEQ multiplex PCR; TCRdb lists only in-frame clones, some missing. The table has roughly 1.4 million clones, approximately 98.5% seen once. Material: naive CD4+ T cells sorted from blood. The sample's subset: CD45RA+ positively selected. The receptors here all came from a man aged 25-40 years in good health.

This chain joins TRBV11-2 and TRBJ2-1; 13 positions match TRBD2. This CDR3 region has 15 residues. CDR1 and CDR2 from the germline V gene are SGHAT and FQNNGV. J gave up 9 bases and V 5 bases, and 7 bases lay outside the gene matches. CDR3 DNA sequence: TGTGCCAGCAGCGCCGGGACTAGCGGGAACGGTGAGCAGTTCTTC. Protein product: CASSAGTSGNGEQFF.

Remarks on this clone: The same CDR3 also results from other DNA sequences found in this sample. The chain links TRBV10-1 to TRBJ2-2, with TRBD1 matching over 7 bases. The CDR3 loop spans 14 amino acids. After removal of 4 bases from V and 4 bases from J, the junction contained 3 bases not matched to a gene. The germline V gene has CDR1 WNHNN and CDR2 SYGVQD (reference sequence). The CDR3 here is CASSGDRVTGELFF. The CDR3 bases are TGCGCCAGCAGTGGAGACAGGGTCACCGGGGAGCTGTTTTTT.

This clone was observed a single time. This CDR3 reads CASSVGNYNEQFF. The CDR3, as DNA: TGTGCCAGTAGCGTGGGTAACTACAATGAGCAGTTCTTC. The chain couples TRBV19 to TRBJ2-1; D remains ambiguous. The ends were cut back, 6 bases at V and 3 bases at J, with 9 bases in the middle. Germline V gives CDR1 LNHDA, CDR2 SQIVND (reference sequence). This CDR3 region has 13 residues.

This chain uses TRBV12-5 with TRBJ1-2; unclear D gene. The CDR3 totals 14 residues. Germline lookup yields CDR1 LGHNT and CDR2 FRNRAP. DNA of the CDR3: TGTGCCAAAGCCCCGGGCATCACTCTAGGTGGCTACACCTTC. The encoded protein is CAKAPGITLGGYTF.

This rearrangement joins TRBV18 to TRBJ2-2; D unresolved. Germline assignment: CDR1 KGHSH and CDR2 LQKENI. V dropped 2 bases and J dropped 2 bases, with 12 bases sitting between them. The CDR3 length is 16 residues. CDR3 protein: CASSPISGVNTGELFF. The CDR3 region has the DNA TGTGCCAGCTCACCAATTTCCGGAGTAAACACCGGGGAGCTGTTTTTT.

For this clone: The identical CDR3 is also encoded by other nucleotide sequences in the sample. The rearrangement uses TRBV5-1 and TRBJ2-5; D is unresolved. There are 14 residues in the CDR3. Between the trimmed V and J ends, which lost 0 bases and 1 base, there was a span of 7 bases. From germline, CDR1 is SGHRS and CDR2 YFSETQ. The CDR3 region has the DNA TGCGCCAGCAGCTTGGAAGGACCCCAAGAGACCCAGTACTTC. Translating gives CASSLEGPQETQYF.

The chain joins TRBV11-2 to TRBJ2-5; D possibly corresponds to TRBD1 (6 bases). This CDR3 comprises 17 residues. Germline CDR1 reads SGHAT; CDR2 reads FQNNGV. V was pared by 1 base and J by 3 bases, with 18 bases between. CDR3 in DNA: TGTGCCAGCAGCTTAGGAGCCACCGGGACATTTAAAGAGACCCAGTACTTC. It codes for CASSLGATGTFKETQYF.